The 25 T cell receptor beta chains reported below all come from one sample, sequenced in a study of cytomegalovirus exposure and HLA in healthy donors. PCR amplification relied on 60 Vbeta primers (plus 13 Jbeta primers). Profiled with immunoSEQ multiplex PCR; TCRdb holds only in-frame clones, not every one. The sample holds 85,000 to 130,000 clones, roughly four fifths seen once. The sequencing input was PBMCs. The origin of the receptors is a man aged 50-59 years in good health and CMV-seronegative.

V and J are TRBV7-6 and TRBJ2-5; 12 positions agree with TRBD2. This CDR3 spans 16 amino acids. The V gene end was trimmed by 6 bases and the J gene end by 5 bases; junction bases not matched to a gene: 10. Germline V gene lookup returns CDR1 SGHVS and CDR2 FNYEAQ. The CDR3: CASSPEPTSGGETQYF. In DNA, the CDR3 is TGTGCCAGCAGTCCTGAACCGACTAGCGGGGGTGAGACCCAGTACTTC.

The genes are TRBV7-8 and TRBJ1-5; D uncertain. In germline, CDR1 is SGHVS, CDR2 FQNEAQ. The CDR3 contains 14 residues. V gave up 3 bases and J gave up 3 bases, with 9 bases separating them. CDR3 coding DNA: TGTGCCAGCAGCTTTGCGCGCGACAATCAGCCCCAGCATTTT. As protein: CASSFARDNQPQHF.

A single count supports this clone. The chain uses TRBV18 and TRBJ1-3, with D possibly matching TRBD1 (6 bases). The V gene's germline CDR1 is KGHSH and CDR2 LQKENI. With 3 bases removed from V and 4 bases from J, the gap between germline ends came to 10 bases. The CDR3 contains 14 residues. The CDR3 spells CASSPGRGGNTIYF. The CDR3 region has the DNA TGTGCCAGCTCACCCGGCAGGGGAGGAAACACCATATATTTT.

The chain links TRBV29-1 to TRBJ1-4; 9 bases line up with TRBD1. Germline loops: CDR1 SQVTM, CDR2 ANQGSEA. This CDR3 region has 15 residues. V lost 6 bases and J lost 0; bases outside the gene matches: 5. Written as DNA, the CDR3 is TGCAGCGTGAAACGGACAGGGGCAACTAATGAAAAACTGTTTTTT. Amino acid sequence: CSVKRTGATNEKLFF.

This clone was recorded a few times. The gene calls are TRBV6-1 and TRBJ1-1; weak D call: TRBD1 (6 bases). The CDR3 is 15 amino acids. CDR1 MNHNS and CDR2 SASEGT come from the germline V gene. V was clipped by 8 bases and J by 7 bases, with 23 bases between them. The chain's CDR3 is CASFRWTAQEGEAFF. The CDR3 region has the DNA TGTGCCAGCTTCCGATGGACAGCGCAGGAAGGTGAAGCTTTCTTT.

This clone was observed once. The genes are TRBV2 and TRBJ1-4; D might be TRBD1 (5 bases). The CDR3 is made up of 15 amino acids. CDR1 SNHLY and CDR2 FYNNEI come from the germline V gene. The V end lost 3 bases, the J end lost 3 bases, and 11 bases lay between the germline ends. The CDR3 nucleotides read TGTGCCAGCAGTGATGGGGGGATGGCTAATGAAAAACTGTTTTTT. This encodes CASSDGGMANEKLFF.

The chain couples TRBV5-1 to TRBJ2-2; tentative D call: TRBD2 (5 bases). Trimming pared 3 bases from V and 7 bases from J, leaving 13 bases between. This CDR3 is 14 amino acids long. The V gene's germline CDR1 is SGHRS and CDR2 YFSETQ. The CDR3 sequence is CASSSGNRDGELFF. In nucleotides, the CDR3 is TGCGCCAGCAGCTCCGGGAACCGGGACGGGGAGCTGTTTTTT.

The chain recombines TRBV28 with TRBJ2-3, with a tentative D call TRBD1 (6 bases). The germline V and J ends were trimmed by 5 bases and 0 bases, with 27 bases remaining between them. In germline, CDR1 is MDHEN, CDR2 SYDVKM. The CDR3 runs 20 residues. DNA of the CDR3: TGTGCCAGCAGTCGGAAACAGGGAATCTTTGGTGTAGTTAGCACAGATACGCAGTATTTT. This sequence encodes CASSRKQGIFGVVSTDTQYF.

The chain recombines TRBV10-2 with TRBJ1-6; the D gene is possibly TRBD1 (6 bases). Trimming cost V 6 bases and J 6 bases, with 9 bases left between them. Germline-derived CDR1 and CDR2 are WSHSY and SAAADI. The CDR3 covers 13 residues. The CDR3 here is CASRDRVNSPLHF. CDR3 DNA: TGCGCCAGCAGGGACAGAGTTAATTCACCCCTCCACTTT.

The chain recombines TRBV27 with TRBJ2-1, with a tentative D call TRBD2 (6 bases). The ends were cut back, 3 bases at V and 9 bases at J, with 15 bases in the middle. The CDR3 spans 14 residues. The germline V gene has CDR1 MNHEY and CDR2 SMNVEV (reference sequence). The CDR3 loop reads CASSFDGRTGEQFF. In DNA form, the CDR3 reads TGTGCCAGCAGTTTCGATGGGAGGACGGGTGAGCAGTTCTTC.

V usage is TRBV18 and J usage is TRBJ2-1; 11 bases are a match to TRBD2. Losses at the gene ends were 3 bases for V and 4 bases for J; bases not matched to a gene: 2. This CDR3 is built from 15 residues. The germline gives CDR1 KGHSH, CDR2 LQKENI. The CDR3 sequence: CASSPGTSGYNEQFF. The CDR3 DNA sequence: TGTGCCAGCTCACCCGGGACTAGCGGATACAATGAGCAGTTCTTC.

In its sample, this clone was seen once. DNA of the CDR3: TGTGCCAGCAGTGAAGTGGGACACACGAACACTGAAGCTTTCTTT. It translates to CASSEVGHTNTEAFF. J is TRBJ1-1 and V is TRBV2; a weak D match, TRBD1 (6 bases). The CDR3 consists of 15 residues. Germline CDR1 reads SNHLY; CDR2 reads FYNNEI. The V end lost 1 base, the J end lost 1 base, and 10 bases lay between the germline ends.

J is TRBJ2-3 and V is TRBV18; 7 nucleotides match TRBD2. The length of the CDR3 is 14 residues. Germline values: CDR1 KGHSH, CDR2 LQKENI. V was clipped by 6 bases and J by 3 bases; unmatched bases: 6. Here the CDR3 reads CASSGLAGTDTQYF. The CDR3 DNA reads as TGTGCCAGCTCCGGGTTAGCGGGTACAGATACGCAGTATTTT.

The rearrangement uses TRBV7-2 and TRBJ2-1, with D perhaps TRBD1 (6 bases). Between the trimmed V and J ends, which lost 5 bases and 6 bases, there was a span of 14 bases. From germline, CDR1 is SGHTA and CDR2 FQGNSA. CDR3 length: 14 amino acids. In nucleotides, the CDR3 is TGTGCCAGCAGCAGGCCCCAGGGGAGCAATGAGCAGTTCTTC. This codes for CASSRPQGSNEQFF.

This chain links TRBV7-9 with TRBJ2-5; tentative D call: TRBD2 (6 bases). CDR3 length: 15 residues. Trimming cost V 1 base and J 1 base, with 10 bases left between them. Germline V lookup: CDR1 SEHNR, CDR2 FQNEAQ (reference sequence). CDR3 residues: CASSLDGGPQETQYF. CDR3 in DNA: TGTGCCAGCAGCTTAGACGGGGGACCCCAAGAGACCCAGTACTTC.

V gene TRBV5-6 combines with J gene TRBJ2-2; the match to TRBD1 covers 7 bases. CDR3 size: 17 residues. The J segment lost 1 base and the V segment lost 6 bases, leaving 12 bases of the junction unmatched. Germline lookup yields CDR1 SGHDT and CDR2 YYEEEE. This chain's CDR3 is CASTSPRQGLNTGELFF. The CDR3 DNA is TGTGCCAGCACTTCCCCCAGACAGGGCTTGAACACCGGGGAGCTGTTTTTT.

This clone was seen once. The chain has TRBV27 and TRBJ1-5; D call uncertain. The CDR3 extends over 15 amino acids. The V and J ends lost 0 bases and 4 bases respectively, with 10 bases between them. From germline, CDR1 is MNHEY and CDR2 SMNVEV (reference sequence). This CDR3 is CASSLSRAGNQPQHF. The DNA of the CDR3 is TGTGCCAGCAGTTTATCGAGGGCGGGGAATCAGCCCCAGCATTTT.

The gene calls are TRBV4-1 and TRBJ1-1; no clear D gene. This CDR3 has 15 residues. V shed 4 bases and J shed 5 bases, with 17 bases lying between them. Germline assignment: CDR1 MGHRA and CDR2 YSYEKL. DNA for the CDR3: TGCGCCAGCAGCCCTGACAATGGAAGGATTACTGAAGCTTTCTTT. Translating it yields CASSPDNGRITEAFF.

The rearrangement uses TRBV5-1 and TRBJ2-3; 8 bases line up with TRBD2. The CDR3 is 14 residues long. The V gene's germline CDR1 is SGHRS and CDR2 YFSETQ. The ends lost 4 bases at V and 5 bases at J; junction bases unmatched: 6. The CDR3 DNA follows: TGCGCCAGCAGCCCCCAGCGGGGGAGAGATACGCAGTATTTT. Its translation is CASSPQRGRDTQYF.

The J gene is TRBJ2-3, the V gene TRBV19; a weak D match, TRBD1 (6 bases). The CDR3 totals 17 residues. Germline V lookup: CDR1 LNHDA, CDR2 SQIVND (reference sequence). V lost 4 bases and J 1 base, leaving 18 bases between the germline ends. Here the CDR3 reads CASSRTGLGKGTDTQYF. CDR3 sequence (DNA): TGTGCCAGTAGTAGAACAGGGTTGGGGAAAGGCACAGATACGCAGTATTTT.

This chain links TRBV2 with TRBJ2-7; D remains ambiguous. The ends were cut back, 4 bases at V and 6 bases at J, with 7 bases in the middle. The length of the CDR3 is 11 residues. From germline, CDR1 is SNHLY and CDR2 FYNNEI. This CDR3 is CASSVQAEQYF. DNA of the CDR3: TGTGCCAGCAGTGTTCAAGCCGAGCAGTACTTC.

The chain employs TRBV5-1 and TRBJ2-7, with D perhaps TRBD2 (5 bases). The V and J ends lost 0 bases and 1 base respectively, with 5 bases between them. The CDR3 totals 13 residues. Germline V lookup: CDR1 SGHRS, CDR2 YFSETQ. CDR3 amino acids: CASSLAGSYEQYF. CDR3 nucleotide sequence: TGCGCCAGCAGCTTGGCGGGGTCCTACGAGCAGTACTTC.

The rearrangement uses TRBV9 and TRBJ2-2; 9 bases are shared with TRBD1. The length of the CDR3 is 16 residues. V shed 4 bases, J shed 3 bases, and the junction held 7 bases outside the gene matches. Per germline, CDR1 SGDLS and CDR2 YYNGEE. Here the CDR3 DNA reads TGTGCCAGCAGCCCGTGGACAGGGGTAGACACCGGGGAGCTGTTTTTT. This encodes CASSPWTGVDTGELFF.

This clone has only one observation. The genes are TRBV2 and TRBJ1-2, with D possibly TRBD1 on 5 matching bases. V gave up 3 bases and J gave up 5 bases, with 13 bases separating them. The CDR3 runs to 14 residues. Germline assignment: CDR1 SNHLY and CDR2 FYNNEI. This chain's CDR3 is CASSEVQGGYGYTF. The CDR3 DNA is TGTGCCAGCAGTGAGGTGCAGGGTGGTTATGGCTACACCTTC.

This chain links TRBV6-1 with TRBJ2-7; tentatively, D is TRBD2 (7 bases). V lost 3 bases and J 2 bases, leaving 11 bases between the germline ends. Per germline, CDR1 MNHNS and CDR2 SASEGT. The CDR3 is 14 residues long. The CDR3 nucleotides read TGTGCCAGCAGTGATTTAGGGGGGGCCTACGAGCAGTACGTC. Amino acids: CASSDLGGAYEQYV.